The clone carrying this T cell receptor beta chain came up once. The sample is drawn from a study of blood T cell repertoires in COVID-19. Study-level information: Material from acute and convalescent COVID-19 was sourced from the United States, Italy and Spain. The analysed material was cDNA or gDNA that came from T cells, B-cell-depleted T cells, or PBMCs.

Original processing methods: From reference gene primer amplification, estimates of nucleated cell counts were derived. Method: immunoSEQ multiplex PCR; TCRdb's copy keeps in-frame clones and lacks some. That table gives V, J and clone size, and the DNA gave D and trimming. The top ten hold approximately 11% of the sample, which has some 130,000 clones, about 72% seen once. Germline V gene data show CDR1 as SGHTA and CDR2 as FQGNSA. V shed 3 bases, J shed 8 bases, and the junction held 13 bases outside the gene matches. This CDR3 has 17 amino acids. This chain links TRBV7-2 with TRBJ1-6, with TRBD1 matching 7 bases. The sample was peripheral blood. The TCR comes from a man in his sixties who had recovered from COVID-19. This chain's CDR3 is CASSFSNRGLGDSPLHF. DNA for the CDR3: TGTGCCAGCAGCTTCTCTAACAGGGGTTTGGGGGATTCACCCCTCCACTTT.